Below, 9 T cell receptor beta chains from the same sample are listed, as sequenced in a study of CD8+ T cells in alopecia areata. Extraction and reverse transcription of RNA yielded cDNA as the sequencing template. Here immunoSEQ multiplex PCR was the method, and the copy in TCRdb shows in-frame clones only, minus some. The repertoire holds about 150,000 clones, around half seen once, with roughly 21% in the top ten. The sample consisted of CD8+ T cells sorted from blood, taken at week 0. These receptors originate from a human donor with alopecia areata.

The V gene is TRBV7-9, the J gene TRBJ2-1, with TRBD2 matching over 7 bases. J lost 2 bases, V lost 6 bases, and 4 bases had no gene match. The CDR3 is made up of 14 amino acids. Germline V lookup: CDR1 SEHNR, CDR2 FQNEAQ (reference sequence). The CDR3 spells CASRAAGAYNEQFF. The CDR3 region has the DNA TGTGCCAGCAGAGCGGCGGGGGCCTACAATGAGCAGTTCTTC. The full variable domain, completed using reference TRBV7-9 and TRBJ2-1, is DTGVSQNPRHKITKRGQNVTFRCDPISEHNRLYWYRQTLGQGPEFLTYFQNEAQLEKSRLLSDRFSAERPKGSFSTLEIQRTEQGDSAMYLCASRAAGAYNEQFFGPGTRLTVL.

This clone was counted at least ten times. The gene calls are TRBV7-3 and TRBJ2-1, with D perhaps matching TRBD1 or TRBD2 (5 bases each). The germline V gene has CDR1 SGHTA and CDR2 FQGTGA. Between the trimmed V and J ends, which lost 0 bases and 9 bases, there was a span of 9 bases. The CDR3 is 13 amino acids. The CDR3 sequence: CASSLTGTGEQFF. The CDR3 region has the DNA TGTGCCAGCAGCTTAACGGGGACGGGTGAGCAGTTCTTC.

The CDR3 loop reads CASSQDLDELSYNEQFF. The CDR3 nucleotides read TGCGCCAGCAGCCAAGATTTGGACGAGCTCTCCTACAATGAGCAGTTCTTC. This rearrangement joins TRBV4-3 to TRBJ2-1; D gene ambiguous. This CDR3 contains 17 residues. In germline, CDR1 is LGHNA, CDR2 YSLEER. Trimming removed 0 bases at V and 0 bases at J, with 12 bases between.

The chain couples TRBV27 to TRBJ2-7; tentatively, D is TRBD1 (6 bases). This CDR3 comprises 15 residues. V was cut by 5 bases and J by 3 bases, with 17 bases left in between. Germline V gene sequence: CDR1 MNHEY, CDR2 SMNVEV (reference sequence). The CDR3 loop is CASSVATGPYYEQYF. The CDR3 DNA sequence: TGTGCCAGCAGTGTAGCGACAGGCCCCTACTACGAGCAGTACTTC.

This clone was detected once. This CDR3 reads CSVEDRRDGNYGYTF. As DNA, the CDR3 is TGCAGCGTTGAAGATCGCCGGGACGGCAACTATGGCTACACCTTC. This rearrangement joins TRBV29-1 to TRBJ1-2; D might be TRBD1 (5 bases). The V and J ends lost 0 bases and 2 bases respectively, with 13 bases between them. CDR3 length equals 15 residues. The germline V gene encodes CDR1 SQVTM and CDR2 ANQGSEA.

The chain uses TRBV30 and TRBJ2-3; the D gene is possibly TRBD1 (5 bases). The CDR3 sequence is 14 residues long. The V gene lost 4 bases and the J gene lost 0 bases, with 11 bases spanning the gap. The germline V gene encodes CDR1 GTSNPN and CDR2 SVGIG (reference sequence). The CDR3 region is CAWTEGVSTDTQYF. The CDR3 coding sequence is TGTGCCTGGACCGAAGGGGTTAGCACAGATACGCAGTATTTT. Looking up the rest from reference TRBV30 and TRBJ2-3 gives the full variable domain: SQTIHQWPATLVQPVGSPLSLECTVEGTSNPNLYWYRQAAGRGLQLLFYSVGIGQISSEVPQNLSASRPQDRQFILSSKKLLLSDSGFYLCAWTEGVSTDTQYFGPGTRLTVL.

This clone has a handful of counts. The chain couples TRBV25-1 to TRBJ2-1; D may match TRBD1 or TRBD2 (6 bases each). The germline CDR1 and CDR2 sequences are MGHDK and SYGVNS. The CDR3 loop spans 15 amino acids. Deletions cut 6 bases from V and 4 bases from J, with 16 bases between. The CDR3 coding sequence is TGTGCCAGCAGCCAGGGGAGGATGGGGTACAATGAGCAGTTCTTC. This gives the protein CASSQGRMGYNEQFF.

This clone was counted a few times. This chain uses TRBV7-8 with TRBJ2-2, with 8 bases aligning to TRBD2. Germline CDR1 reads SGHVS; CDR2 reads FQNEAQ. The CDR3 spans 17 residues. J gave up 3 bases and V 4 bases, and 10 bases lay outside the gene matches. CDR3 sequence reads: CASSSVTGGLDTGELFF. The DNA of the CDR3 is TGTGCCAGCAGCTCCGTTACGGGGGGGCTGGACACCGGGGAGCTGTTTTTT.

The chain links TRBV9 to TRBJ2-7; 7 positions agree with TRBD1. Germline loops: CDR1 SGDLS, CDR2 YYNGEE. The V and J ends lost 3 bases and 2 bases, in that order; junction bases with no gene match: 5. This CDR3 has 14 amino acids. CDR3 nucleotide sequence: TGTGCCAGCAGCGAAGAGACAGGGACCTACGAGCAGTACTTC. Protein: CASSEETGTYEQYF.